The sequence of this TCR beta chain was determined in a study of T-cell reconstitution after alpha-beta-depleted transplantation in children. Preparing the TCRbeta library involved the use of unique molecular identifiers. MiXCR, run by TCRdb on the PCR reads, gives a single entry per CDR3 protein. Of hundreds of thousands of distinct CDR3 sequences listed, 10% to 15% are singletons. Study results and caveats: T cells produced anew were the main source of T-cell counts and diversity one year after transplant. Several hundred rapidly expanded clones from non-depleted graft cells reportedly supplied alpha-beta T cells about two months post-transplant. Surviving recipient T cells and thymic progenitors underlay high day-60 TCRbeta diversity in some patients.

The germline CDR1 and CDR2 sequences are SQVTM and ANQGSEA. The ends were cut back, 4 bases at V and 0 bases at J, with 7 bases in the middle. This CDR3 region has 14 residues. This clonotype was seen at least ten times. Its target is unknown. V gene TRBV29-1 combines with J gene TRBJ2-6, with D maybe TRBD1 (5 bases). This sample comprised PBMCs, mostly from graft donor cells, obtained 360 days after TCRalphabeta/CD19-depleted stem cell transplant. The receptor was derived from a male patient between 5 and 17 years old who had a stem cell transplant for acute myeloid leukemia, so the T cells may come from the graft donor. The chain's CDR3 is CSVGQGSGANVLTF. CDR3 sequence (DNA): TGCAGCGTTGGCCAGGGCTCTGGGGCCAACGTCCTGACTTTC.